This entry describes one T cell receptor (beta chain). The antigen remains unidentified. The data were taken from a study of regulatory T cells in long-lasting Graves disease. Turning to the study itself: Persistence in Graves' disease denoted antithyroid drug use beyond 5 years alongside positive TSH receptor antibodies. Study-wide results and limits: Persistent disease favored TRBV28, TRBJ1-2 and TRBJ2-5.

TCR beta libraries were built with iRepertoire HTBI primers and Arm-PCR of CDR3 regions. Via MiXCR, TCRdb re-called the multiplex PCR reads, giving one row per CDR3 protein. The sample lists approximately 400,000 distinct CDR3 sequences, about a quarter occurring once. Documented time point: persistent/refractory GD, antithyroid drugs over 5 years with positive TRAb. Generation of the TCR library employed RNA extracted from PBMCs. Diagnoses of Graves' disease were made by American Thyroid Association guidelines. The authors drew 8.5 to 9 milliliters of peripheral blood into EDTA tubes. This CDR3 is built from 11 residues. V was clipped by 2 bases and J by 6 bases, with 8 bases between them. CDR1 is DFQATT, CDR2 SNEGSKA, per germline (reference sequence).

The source is a female donor with Graves disease. The sequencing used peripheral blood mononuclear cells (PBMCs), collected when the disease was refractory, from a patient treated with antithyroid drugs. The chain uses TRBV20-1 and TRBJ2-7; possibly TRBD2 for D (6 bases). The CDR3 DNA is TGCAGTGCTAGAACTAGCTTCGAGCAGTACTTC. Translation gives CSARTSFEQYF.